What follows are 30 T cell receptor beta chains derived from one specimen sequenced in a study of CD8+ T cells in alopecia areata. Following extraction, RNA underwent reverse transcription to cDNA, which served as the sequencing template. The table came from immunoSEQ multiplex PCR; TCRdb's copy has only in-frame clones and leaves some out. The table includes some 160,000 clones, approximately 65% detected once. Treatment specified: oral pan-JAK inhibitor, 5-10 mg twice daily. This specimen consisted of CD4+ T cells sorted from blood, obtained at week 4, from a patient treated with tofacitinib. The receptors shown here come from a human donor with alopecia areata.

There are a few counts of this clone. The chain recombines TRBV29-1 with TRBJ2-2; TRBD1 matches at 8 bases. V shed 4 bases, J shed 6 bases, and the junction held 7 bases outside the gene matches. This CDR3 has 14 residues. Looked up from germline, CDR1 is SQVTM and CDR2 is ANQGSEA. The CDR3: CSVGRGQVPGELFF. Here the CDR3 DNA reads TGCAGCGTTGGTAGGGGACAGGTGCCCGGGGAGCTGTTTTTT.

The chain links TRBV25-1 to TRBJ1-2; perhaps TRBD1 as D (6 bases). This CDR3 has 13 amino acids. Trimming shortened V by 5 bases and J by 2 bases, and 9 bases separated the two germline ends. Germline assignment: CDR1 MGHDK and CDR2 SYGVNS. CDR3 in amino acids: CASSRGQNYGYTF. The CDR3 DNA sequence: TGTGCCAGCAGTCGCGGACAGAACTATGGCTACACCTTC.

The rearrangement uses TRBV30 and TRBJ1-5; no definite D call. Trimming took 2 bases from V and 3 from J, leaving 11 bases between them. The V gene's germline CDR1 is GTSNPN and CDR2 SVGIG (reference sequence). The CDR3 covers 14 residues. DNA of the CDR3: TGTGCCTGGAGTAGGAATATCCCCAATCAGCCCCAGCATTTT. Translation gives CAWSRNIPNQPQHF.

The chain joins TRBV30 to TRBJ1-1, with 7 bases lining up with TRBD1. With V trimmed by 3 bases and J by 0 bases, 7 bases remained unmatched. The CDR3 covers 15 residues. Germline lookup yields CDR1 GTSNPN and CDR2 SVGIG (reference sequence). CDR3 sequence (DNA): TGTGCCTGGAGCCCCAGGGGGAGGATGAACACTGAAGCTTTCTTT. This gives the protein CAWSPRGRMNTEAFF.

V and J are TRBV29-1 and TRBJ2-2, with 8 nucleotides matching TRBD1. V lost 7 bases and J lost 0; bases outside the gene matches: 7. Germline values: CDR1 SQVTM, CDR2 ANQGSEA. The CDR3 contains 15 residues. CDR3 residues: CSAWTGFANTGELFF. The DNA for the CDR3 is TGCAGCGCCTGGACAGGGTTCGCGAACACCGGGGAGCTGTTTTTT.

A single count supports this clone. This chain joins TRBV9 and TRBJ1-4, with 8 bases identical to TRBD1. The ends lost 2 bases at V and 7 bases at J; junction bases unmatched: 10. Looked up from germline, CDR1 is SGDLS and CDR2 is YYNGEE. The CDR3 has 16 amino acids. The CDR3: CASSVGPGQAAEKLFF. For the CDR3, the DNA is TGTGCCAGCAGCGTTGGACCGGGACAGGCGGCTGAAAAACTGTTTTTT. The full variable domain, completed using reference TRBV9 and TRBJ1-4, is DSGVTQTPKHLITATGQRVTLRCSPRSGDLSVYWYQQSLDQGLQFLIQYYNGEERAKGNILERFSAQQFPDLHSELNLSSLELGDSALYFCASSVGPGQAAEKLFFGSGTQLSVL.

This rearrangement joins TRBV9 to TRBJ1-2; 8 positions match TRBD1. Looked up from germline, CDR1 is SGDLS and CDR2 is YYNGEE. CDR3 length: 17 residues. V dropped 0 bases and J dropped 9; count of bases not matched to a gene: 16. Here the CDR3 reads CASSVADGSLGQDRYTF. CDR3 bases: TGTGCCAGCAGCGTAGCTGATGGGAGTCTGGGACAGGATCGCTACACCTTC.

The rearrangement joins TRBV6-5 to TRBJ2-3; D is possibly TRBD2 (6 bases). CDR1 and CDR2 from the germline V gene are MNHEY and SVGAGI. The CDR3 extends over 15 amino acids. V lost 2 bases, J lost 0 bases, and 9 bases lay in between. The CDR3 DNA reads as TGTGCCAGCAGTTACGCGGGGCCGAGCACAGATACGCAGTATTTT. Translated, it gives CASSYAGPSTDTQYF.

V usage is TRBV9 and J usage is TRBJ2-1; D gene uncertain. Germline V gene sequence: CDR1 SGDLS, CDR2 YYNGEE. The CDR3 consists of 12 residues. Trimming stripped 7 bases from V and 3 bases from J, with 8 bases between. The CDR3 coding sequence is TGTGCCAGCTCGGACGGCTACAATGAGCAGTTCTTC. As protein: CASSDGYNEQFF.

The chain links TRBV5-4 to TRBJ2-3; no firm D call. Per the germline V gene, CDR1 is SGHNT and CDR2 is YYREEE (reference sequence). CDR3 length: 15 amino acids. Trimming removed 1 base at V and 1 base at J, with 10 bases between. CDR3 in DNA: TGTGCCAGCAGCTTGAAGGTCAAGGGCACAGATACGCAGTATTTT. Translated, it gives CASSLKVKGTDTQYF.

The chain recombines TRBV7-6 with TRBJ1-6; no clear D gene. Germline loops: CDR1 SGHVS, CDR2 FNYEAQ. V gave up 4 bases and J gave up 7 bases, with 5 bases separating them. The CDR3 totals 12 residues. The DNA of the CDR3 is TGTGCCAGCAGCTCGAGAAATTCACCCCTCCACTTT. Translation gives CASSSRNSPLHF.

The V gene is TRBV5-1, the J gene TRBJ2-3, with TRBD2 as a possible D gene (6 bases). CDR3 length: 16 amino acids. V was shortened by 1 base and J by 1 base, with 13 bases between the two germline ends. Germline V gene sequence: CDR1 SGHRS, CDR2 YFSETQ. CDR3 residues: CASSLKSSSGTDTQYF. The DNA for the CDR3 is TGCGCCAGCAGCTTGAAGTCGTCTAGCGGCACAGATACGCAGTATTTT.

The rearrangement uses TRBV30 and TRBJ1-1, with 7 bases lining up with TRBD1. Germline-derived CDR1 and CDR2 are GTSNPN and SVGIG (reference sequence). V trimming: 1 base; J trimming: 4 bases; junction bases outside the gene matches: 6. The CDR3 has 14 amino acids. CDR3 DNA sequence: TGTGCCTGGAGTGGACAGGGAGATGGCACTGAAGCTTTCTTT. This gives the protein CAWSGQGDGTEAFF.

The chain carries TRBV18 and TRBJ1-2; D uncertain. The germline CDR1 and CDR2 sequences are KGHSH and LQKENI. V lost 3 bases and J lost 2, with 7 bases in between. The CDR3 spans 13 residues. CDR3 in amino acids: CASSPPGNYGYTF. The CDR3 DNA sequence: TGTGCCAGCTCACCCCCCGGGAACTATGGCTACACCTTC.

The gene calls are TRBV2 and TRBJ2-5; D perhaps matches TRBD1 (5 bases). The V and J ends lost 1 base and 7 bases respectively, with 10 bases between them. Germline CDR1 and CDR2: SNHLY and FYNNEI. The CDR3 is 13 amino acids. CDR3 in amino acids: CASSEGWQGTQYF. CDR3 in DNA: TGTGCCAGCAGTGAAGGGTGGCAGGGGACCCAGTACTTC.

The rearrangement joins TRBV5-1 to TRBJ2-1; 12 nucleotides match TRBD2. Looked up from germline, CDR1 is SGHRS and CDR2 is YFSETQ. V dropped 4 bases and J dropped 8; count of bases not matched to a gene: 10. The CDR3 is 16 residues long. CDR3 amino acids: CASSTASGGAFDEQFF. The CDR3 DNA sequence: TGCGCCAGCAGCACCGCTAGCGGGGGGGCCTTTGATGAGCAGTTCTTC.

The rearrangement joins TRBV2 to TRBJ2-1, with 7 bases that match TRBD1. With V trimmed by 6 bases and J by 7 bases, 6 bases remained unmatched. Per the germline V gene, CDR1 is SNHLY and CDR2 is FYNNEI. The CDR3 spans 13 residues. DNA for the CDR3: TGTGCCAGCAGGGAGACAGGGCGTAATGAGCAGTTCTTC. Translation gives CASRETGRNEQFF. Combining the CDR3 with reference TRBV2 and TRBJ2-1 gives the whole variable domain EPEVTQTPSHQVTQMGQEVILRCVPISNHLYFYWYRQILGQKVEFLVSFYNNEISEKSEIFDDQFSVERPDGSNFTLKIRSTKLEDSAMYFCASRETGRNEQFFGPGTRLTVL.

In its sample, this clone was seen a few times. This chain uses TRBV2 with TRBJ2-1; 9 bases match TRBD2. V lost 3 bases and J lost 14; bases outside the gene matches: 8. Germline lookup yields CDR1 SNHLY and CDR2 FYNNEI. The CDR3 is 13 residues long. The CDR3 loop reads CASSEGLARSEFF. In DNA form, the CDR3 reads TGTGCCAGCAGTGAGGGACTAGCCCGATCGGAGTTCTTC.

The CDR3 protein is CASSFGYEQYF. Here the CDR3 DNA reads TGTGCCAGCTCATTCGGCTACGAGCAGTACTTC. V gene TRBV18 combines with J gene TRBJ2-7; D remains unclear. The ends were cut back, 5 bases at V and 3 bases at J, with 5 bases in the middle. Germline assignment: CDR1 KGHSH and CDR2 LQKENI. The CDR3 has 11 residues. The full variable domain, rest sourced from reference TRBV18 and TRBJ2-7, is NAGVMQNPRHLVRRRGQEARLRCSPMKGHSHVYWYRQLPEEGLKFMVYLQKENIIDESGMPKERFSAEFPKEGPSILRIQQVVRGDSAAYFCASSFGYEQYFGPGTRLTVT.

The V call is TRBV6-1, the J call TRBJ1-2; 9 nucleotides line up with TRBD1. The CDR3 spans 14 residues. Germline trimming cut 4 bases from V and 7 bases from J; bases unmatched to any gene: 7. In germline, CDR1 is MNHNS, CDR2 SASEGT. The CDR3 protein is CASSGSPGQGGYTF. The CDR3, as DNA: TGTGCCAGCAGTGGGTCACCGGGACAGGGTGGCTACACCTTC.

Details on this clone: The same CDR3 arises from other DNA sequences in this sample as well. The CDR3 DNA reads TGCAGCGTTGACAGATCGAACACCGGGGAGCTGTTTTTT. Translating it yields CSVDRSNTGELFF. The rearrangement uses TRBV29-1 and TRBJ2-2; D remains unclear. CDR1 SQVTM and CDR2 ANQGSEA come from the germline V gene. The CDR3 loop spans 13 amino acids. V was cut by 3 bases and J by 0 bases, with 5 bases left in between.

The sample holds a few counts of this clone. The genes are TRBV5-1 and TRBJ2-1; 8 bases agree with TRBD1. Germline V lookup: CDR1 SGHRS, CDR2 YFSETQ. With 4 bases clipped from V and 4 bases from J, the junction kept 10 bases outside the gene matches. The CDR3 totals 16 residues. The CDR3 loop is CASSGNVGTGYNEQFF. The CDR3 DNA sequence: TGCGCCAGCAGCGGAAACGTCGGGACAGGATACAATGAGCAGTTCTTC.

V is TRBV30 and J is TRBJ1-6, with D hard to call. Per the germline V gene, CDR1 is GTSNPN and CDR2 is SVGIG (reference sequence). The CDR3 extends over 13 amino acids. Trimming removed 3 bases at V and 10 bases at J, with 13 bases between. The CDR3 spells CAWSEAYGSPLHF. The DNA of the CDR3 is TGTGCCTGGAGCGAGGCTTACGGATCACCCCTCCACTTT.

The chain is built from TRBV30 and TRBJ2-7, with 9 bases fitting TRBD1. Germline lookup yields CDR1 GTSNPN and CDR2 SVGIG (reference sequence). This CDR3 comprises 12 residues. Losses at the gene ends were 3 bases for V and 7 bases for J; bases not matched to a gene: 4. CDR3: CAWRGQGREQYF. The CDR3 nucleotides read TGTGCCTGGAGGGGACAGGGAAGGGAGCAGTACTTC.

This clone was seen a handful of times. The gene calls are TRBV30 and TRBJ2-2; D gene uncertain. This CDR3 is built from 12 residues. Germline V gene data show CDR1 as GTSNPN and CDR2 as SVGIG (reference sequence). Trimming removed 0 bases from V and 2 bases from J, with 1 base in between. The CDR3 DNA sequence: TGTGCCTGGAGTGTAAACACCGGGGAGCTGTTTTTT. It translates to CAWSVNTGELFF.

Only one count was recorded for this clone. J is TRBJ2-5 and V is TRBV29-1, with D possibly being TRBD1 or TRBD2 (5 bases each). The CDR3 covers 14 residues. Germline V gives CDR1 SQVTM, CDR2 ANQGSEA. V was pared by 2 bases and J by 1 base, with 11 bases between. CDR3 region: CSVELGTGQETQYF. The CDR3 DNA reads as TGCAGCGTTGAATTGGGGACGGGCCAAGAGACCCAGTACTTC.

This clone has more than one count but fewer than ten. The chain is built from TRBV29-1 and TRBJ2-1; the D gene is possibly TRBD2 (6 bases). The germline V and J ends were trimmed by 3 bases and 7 bases, with 10 bases remaining between them. Germline lookup yields CDR1 SQVTM and CDR2 ANQGSEA. This CDR3 spans 12 amino acids. CDR3 nucleotides: TGCAGCGTTGAGCCAGGGAGGAATGAGCAGTTCTTC. Protein product: CSVEPGRNEQFF.

This chain connects TRBV30 to TRBJ1-5, with D possibly TRBD1 on 5 matching bases. From germline, CDR1 is GTSNPN and CDR2 SVGIG (reference sequence). V was trimmed by 1 base and J by 7 bases, leaving 14 bases between them. The CDR3 has 14 amino acids. The CDR3 bases are TGTGCCTGGAGTGACGGGCTGGGGGGGCAGCCCCAGCATTTT. Amino acid sequence: CAWSDGLGGQPQHF.

This clone occurred a few times. This rearrangement joins TRBV5-6 to TRBJ1-1; D is unclear. The germline V gene has CDR1 SGHDT and CDR2 YYEEEE. The V end lost 0 bases, the J end lost 3 bases, and 9 bases lay between the germline ends. This CDR3 has 14 amino acids. DNA for the CDR3: TGTGCCAGCAGCTTGGGGGCTCCGGACACTGAAGCTTTCTTT. Amino acid sequence: CASSLGAPDTEAFF.

The CDR3 reads CASAPRTSAETQYF. In DNA form, the CDR3 reads TGTGCTAGTGCCCCCCGGACTAGCGCCGAGACCCAGTACTTC. The gene calls are TRBV12-5 and TRBJ2-5, with 9 bases matching TRBD2. Germline CDR1 reads LGHNT; CDR2 reads FRNRAP. V gave up 7 bases and J gave up 5 bases; unmatched junction bases: 8. The CDR3 runs 14 residues.